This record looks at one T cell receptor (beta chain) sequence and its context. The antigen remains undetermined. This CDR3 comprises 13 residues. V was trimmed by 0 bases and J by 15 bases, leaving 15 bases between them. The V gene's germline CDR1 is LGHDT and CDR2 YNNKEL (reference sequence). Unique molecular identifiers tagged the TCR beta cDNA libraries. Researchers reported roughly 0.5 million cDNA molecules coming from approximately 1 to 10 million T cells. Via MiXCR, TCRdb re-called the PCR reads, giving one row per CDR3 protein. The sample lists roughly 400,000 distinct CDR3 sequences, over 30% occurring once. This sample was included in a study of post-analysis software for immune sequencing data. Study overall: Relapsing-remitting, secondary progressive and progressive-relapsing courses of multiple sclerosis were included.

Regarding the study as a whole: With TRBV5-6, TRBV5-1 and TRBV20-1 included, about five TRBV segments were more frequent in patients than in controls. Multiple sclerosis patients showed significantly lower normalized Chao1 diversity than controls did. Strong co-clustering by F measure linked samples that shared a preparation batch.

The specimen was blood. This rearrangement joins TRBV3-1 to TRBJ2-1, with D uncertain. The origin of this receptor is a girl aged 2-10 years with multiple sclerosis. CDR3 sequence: CASSQDLGPPPFF. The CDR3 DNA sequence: TGTGCCAGCAGCCAAGATCTAGGCCCACCCCCGTTCTTC.